One and the same sample provided the 28 T cell receptor beta chains below, sequenced in a study of CD8 T cells in ankylosing spondylitis. TCRdb independently ran MiXCR on the 5' RACE reads; one entry per CDR3 protein. There are 150,000 to 200,000 distinct CDR3 sequences in the sample; under 14% occur only once, and about 27% lies in the top ten. Input material: blood, either unsorted or a sorted T cell fraction (not recorded which). The receptors stem from a male donor with ankylosing spondylitis or in good health (not recorded which).

The rearrangement joins TRBV7-9 to TRBJ2-2, with TRBD1 identical over 7 bases. CDR3 size: 15 residues. The V and J ends lost 0 bases and 6 bases, in that order; junction bases with no gene match: 4. Per germline, CDR1 SEHNR and CDR2 FQNEAQ (reference sequence). CDR3 amino acids: CASSLAATGPGELFF. Here the CDR3 DNA reads TGTGCCAGCAGCTTAGCCGCGACAGGGCCCGGGGAGCTGTTTTTT.

This clonotype was detected ten times or more. The rearrangement uses TRBV5-1 and TRBJ2-7, with 9 bases aligning to TRBD2. Germline V gene lookup returns CDR1 SGHRS and CDR2 YFSETQ. V gave up 0 bases and J gave up 2 bases; unmatched junction bases: 0. There are 14 residues in the CDR3. This CDR3 is CASSLVAGAYEQYF. The CDR3 nucleotides read TGCGCCAGCAGCTTGGTAGCGGGAGCCTACGAGCAGTACTTC.

In its sample, this clonotype was seen many times. The chain combines TRBV5-5 with TRBJ2-7; 8 bases are shared with TRBD1. The trim removed 4 bases at V and 1 base at J, leaving 7 bases unmatched. This CDR3 spans 15 amino acids. In germline, CDR1 is SGHKS, CDR2 YYEKEE (reference sequence). The CDR3 region has the DNA TGTGCCAGCAGCAATGCGGGACAGGCTTCCTACGAGCAGTACTTC. Protein sequence: CASSNAGQASYEQYF.

This clonotype was seen repeatedly, ten times or more. V usage is TRBV12-3 or TRBV12-4 and J usage is TRBJ1-6; TRBD1 might be the D (6 bases). V lost 6 bases, J lost 6 bases, and 9 bases lay in between. The CDR3 contains 13 residues. The CDR3 protein is CASSRTANSPLHF. The CDR3 region has the DNA TGTGCCAGCAGCCGGACAGCTAATTCACCCCTCCACTTT.

The chain carries TRBV20-1 and TRBJ1-2, with no clear D. With 0 bases removed from V and 7 bases from J, the gap between germline ends came to 9 bases. This CDR3 has 12 amino acids. The germline V gene has CDR1 DFQATT and CDR2 SNEGSKA (reference sequence). CDR3 bases: TGCAGTGCTAGAGACCGGGGATCTGGCTACACCTTC. Translation: CSARDRGSGYTF.

This clonotype was recorded many times. The chain has TRBV6-1 and TRBJ2-7; D possibly matches TRBD1 or TRBD2 (5 bases each). The CDR3 extends over 16 amino acids. V shed 5 bases and J shed 3 bases, with 20 bases lying between them. Per the germline V gene, CDR1 is MNHNS and CDR2 is SASEGT. The CDR3 loop reads CASSPQDSPVFYEQYF. The CDR3 nucleotides are TGTGCCAGCAGTCCACAGGACTCACCCGTATTCTACGAGCAGTACTTC.

This clonotype was seen many times. The genes are TRBV20-1 and TRBJ1-1, with unresolved D. The V and J ends lost 0 bases and 6 bases respectively, with 23 bases between them. CDR3 length: 17 amino acids. From germline, CDR1 is DFQATT and CDR2 SNEGSKA (reference sequence). The CDR3 loop reads CSARDGGSPFSSSEAFF. CDR3 nucleotide sequence: TGCAGTGCTAGAGATGGTGGCAGTCCTTTTTCTTCATCTGAAGCTTTCTTT.

There are a few counts of this clonotype. V is TRBV20-1 and J is TRBJ1-4; 8 positions agree with TRBD1. The CDR3 is made up of 15 amino acids. V was clipped by 3 bases and J by 7 bases; unmatched bases: 10. The germline V gene has CDR1 DFQATT and CDR2 SNEGSKA (reference sequence). The CDR3 protein is CSARATGGRGEKLFF. In nucleotides, the CDR3 is TGCAGTGCTAGGGCTACAGGGGGGCGGGGTGAAAAACTGTTTTTT.

This clonotype was found many times. The chain couples TRBV27 to TRBJ2-2, with TRBD1 as a possible D gene (5 bases). The ends were cut back, 2 bases at V and 4 bases at J, with 11 bases in the middle. This CDR3 is 15 amino acids long. Looked up from germline, CDR1 is MNHEY and CDR2 is SMNVEV (reference sequence). The DNA of the CDR3 is TGTGCCAGCAGTTTAACAGGCCCGGGCACCGGGGAGCTGTTTTTT. It translates to CASSLTGPGTGELFF.

J is TRBJ2-4 and V is TRBV7-8; D remains unclear. The germline gives CDR1 SGHVS, CDR2 FQNEAQ. Trimming removed 2 bases at V and 3 bases at J, with 11 bases between. The CDR3 has 15 amino acids. The CDR3: CASSLMSSGKNIQYF. The CDR3 region has the DNA TGTGCCAGCAGCTTAATGAGTTCGGGCAAAAACATTCAGTACTTC.

This clonotype occurred many times. The chain carries TRBV5-1 and TRBJ1-2, with TRBD1 as a possible D gene (5 bases). Trimming pared 0 bases from V and 4 bases from J, leaving 10 bases between. The CDR3 is made up of 14 amino acids. Germline V gives CDR1 SGHRS, CDR2 YFSETQ. This CDR3 is CASSLGQSIYGYTF. The CDR3 bases are TGCGCCAGCAGCTTGGGACAGAGTATCTATGGCTACACCTTC.

Comments on this clonotype: This may come from a read error, since a much larger clone is one base off. V and J are TRBV7-7 and TRBJ2-2; D gene uncertain. Germline V lookup: CDR1 SSHAT, CDR2 FNYEAQ (reference sequence). CDR3 length: 16 residues. CDR3 sequence reads: CASSLGAQLNTEELFF. The CDR3 region has the DNA TGTGCCAGCAGCTTAGGTGCCCAGCTGAACACCGAGGAGCTGTTTTTT.

This clonotype was seen repeatedly, ten times or more. The chain employs TRBV12-3 or TRBV12-4 and TRBJ1-1; a possible D gene is TRBD1 (5 bases). The V and J ends lost 7 bases and 3 bases respectively, with 12 bases between them. The CDR3 spans 13 residues. This chain's CDR3 is CASTPGGDTEAFF. In nucleotides, the CDR3 is TGTGCCAGCACTCCCGGGGGGGACACTGAAGCTTTCTTT.

V and J are TRBV20-1 and TRBJ2-3, with D uncertain. The length of the CDR3 is 12 residues. Trimming shortened V by 4 bases and J by 2 bases, and 7 bases separated the two germline ends. CDR1 is DFQATT and CDR2 is SNEGSKA in the germline V gene (reference sequence). The CDR3 region has the DNA TGCAGTGCTACAGACGACACAGATACGCAGTATTTT. Translated: CSATDDTDTQYF.

This clonotype was picked up many times. This chain links TRBV10-3 with TRBJ2-7, with 7 bases that match TRBD1. This CDR3 comprises 14 residues. Germline V CDR1 and CDR2: ENHRY, SYGVKD. After removal of 10 bases from V and 2 bases from J, the junction contained 11 bases not matched to a gene. The CDR3 loop is CATQPDRATYEQYF. CDR3 bases: TGTGCCACACAACCAGACAGGGCTACCTACGAGCAGTACTTC.

This clonotype came up many times. The chain employs TRBV25-1 and TRBJ2-1, with no clear D. The CDR3 is 13 residues long. Trimming pared 3 bases from V and 0 bases from J, leaving 3 bases between. From germline, CDR1 is MGHDK and CDR2 SYGVNS. Written as DNA, the CDR3 is TGTGCCAGCAGTGAGAACTCCTACAATGAGCAGTTCTTC. Translated, it gives CASSENSYNEQFF.

This clonotype was detected only a few times. The chain employs TRBV4-3 and TRBJ1-3, with D maybe TRBD1 (5 bases). V was trimmed by 0 bases and J by 2 bases, leaving 8 bases between them. The CDR3 loop spans 15 amino acids. In germline, CDR1 is LGHNA, CDR2 YSLEER. The CDR3 DNA follows: TGCGCCAGCAGCCAAGACCCAGGGCCTGGAAACACCATATATTTT. This sequence encodes CASSQDPGPGNTIYF.

This clonotype was detected only a few times. J is TRBJ1-2 and V is TRBV24-1, with D possibly matching TRBD1 (5 bases). The V end lost 2 bases, the J end lost 4 bases, and 16 bases lay between the germline ends. The length of the CDR3 is 16 residues. Looked up from germline, CDR1 is KGHDR and CDR2 is SFDVKD. The CDR3 sequence is CATSDSGARSIYGYTF. CDR3 sequence (DNA): TGTGCCACCAGTGATTCCGGGGCTAGAAGTATCTATGGCTACACCTTC.

This clonotype was picked up many times. The V and J genes are TRBV12-3 or TRBV12-4 and TRBJ1-1, with TRBD1 identical over 8 bases. J was trimmed by 1 base and V by 0 bases; bases with no gene match: 1. This CDR3 is built from 15 residues. The chain's CDR3 is CASSLADRANTEAFF. The CDR3 DNA sequence: TGTGCCAGCAGTTTAGCGGACAGGGCGAACACTGAAGCTTTCTTT.

There are many counts of this clonotype. The V gene is TRBV12-3 or TRBV12-4, the J gene TRBJ2-7; TRBD1 matches 9 bases. CDR3 length: 14 amino acids. Unmatched junction bases numbered 7, after V lost 5 bases and J lost 5 bases. CDR3 sequence: CASSIQGAFNEQYF. In DNA form, the CDR3 reads TGTGCCAGCAGTATACAGGGGGCTTTCAACGAGCAGTACTTC.

The chain combines TRBV29-1 with TRBJ2-7; TRBD2 matches at 11 bases. The CDR3 runs to 14 residues. CDR1 and CDR2 (germline): SQVTM, ANQGSEA. The J segment lost 1 base and the V segment lost 5 bases, leaving 4 bases of the junction unmatched. CDR3 loop: CSVRGTSGSYEQYF. CDR3 DNA sequence: TGCAGCGTTCGGGGGACTAGCGGATCCTACGAGCAGTACTTC.

This clonotype has just a few counts. The J gene is TRBJ1-5, the V gene TRBV19, with a tentative D call TRBD1 (6 bases). The CDR3 is 14 amino acids. CDR1 is LNHDA, CDR2 SQIVND, per germline (reference sequence). Trimming shortened V by 5 bases and J by 8 bases, and 16 bases separated the two germline ends. The CDR3 is CASSWGLPREPQHF. CDR3 DNA: TGTGCCAGTAGTTGGGGGCTCCCTCGGGAGCCCCAGCATTTT.

The chain links TRBV20-1 to TRBJ2-3; the D gene could be TRBD1 or TRBD2 (6 bases each). The CDR3 runs to 14 residues. Germline CDR1 reads DFQATT; CDR2 reads SNEGSKA (reference sequence). Trimming stripped 5 bases from V and 6 bases from J, with 18 bases between. In DNA, the CDR3 is TGCAGTGCTCCCCCTGGGGGGCACGACGATACGCAGTATTTT. This encodes CSAPPGGHDDTQYF.

The CDR3 coding sequence is TGCGCCAGCAGCCCAGGAACAGGGGGCTTCGGAGGGAATGAGCAGTTCTTC. Translated, it gives CASSPGTGGFGGNEQFF. The chain couples TRBV5-1 to TRBJ2-1; TRBD1 agrees at 9 bases. The CDR3 loop spans 17 amino acids. Per the germline V gene, CDR1 is SGHRS and CDR2 is YFSETQ. The V segment lost 4 bases and the J segment 7 bases; nucleotides outside the gene matches: 15.

The table lists this clonotype with a count of one. Being one base from a much bigger clone, this may be a read error. The chain is built from TRBV28 and TRBJ1-2; no definite D call. Germline-derived CDR1 and CDR2 are MDHEN and SYDVKM. This CDR3 has 13 residues. The CDR3 DNA is TGTGCCATCAGTAGCTCCCAGGCCCTAGGCTACACCTTC. The encoded protein is CAISSSQALGYTF.

The rearrangement joins TRBV7-9 to TRBJ2-5; 7 nucleotides line up with TRBD2. J gave up 9 bases and V 8 bases, and 6 bases lay outside the gene matches. The CDR3 is made up of 11 amino acids. Germline CDR1 is SEHNR and CDR2 is FQNEAQ (reference sequence). Here the CDR3 reads CASLSREAQYF. In DNA, the CDR3 is TGTGCCAGCCTGAGTCGGGAGGCCCAGTACTTC.

This clonotype was found a few times. The CDR3 sequence: CASRGTESYEQYF. In DNA form, the CDR3 reads TGTGCCAGTAGGGGGACAGAGAGCTACGAGCAGTACTTC. This rearrangement joins TRBV19 to TRBJ2-7; TRBD1 matches at 7 bases. J gave up 3 bases and V 6 bases, and 5 bases lay outside the gene matches. Germline loops: CDR1 LNHDA, CDR2 SQIVND (reference sequence). This CDR3 contains 13 residues.

This clonotype was counted only a few times. The chain couples TRBV27 to TRBJ2-6; 7 positions match TRBD1. Germline V lookup: CDR1 MNHEY, CDR2 SMNVEV (reference sequence). The CDR3 totals 15 residues. V dropped 6 bases and J dropped 4; count of bases not matched to a gene: 6. Here the CDR3 reads CASRRQGSGANVLTF. The CDR3 bases are TGTGCCAGCAGAAGACAGGGTTCCGGGGCCAACGTCCTGACTTTC.